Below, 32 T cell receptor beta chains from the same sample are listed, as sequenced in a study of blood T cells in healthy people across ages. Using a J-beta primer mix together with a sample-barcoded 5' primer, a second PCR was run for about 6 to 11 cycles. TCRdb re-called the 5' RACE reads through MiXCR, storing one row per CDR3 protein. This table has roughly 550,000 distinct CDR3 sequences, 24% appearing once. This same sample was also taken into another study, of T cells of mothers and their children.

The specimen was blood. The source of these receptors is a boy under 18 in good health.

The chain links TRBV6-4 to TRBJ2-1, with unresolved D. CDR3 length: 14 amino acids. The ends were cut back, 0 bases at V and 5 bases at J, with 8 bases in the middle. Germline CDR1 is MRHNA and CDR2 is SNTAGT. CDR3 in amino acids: CASSDSWLDNEQFF. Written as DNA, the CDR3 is TGTGCCAGCAGTGACTCTTGGCTCGACAATGAGCAGTTCTTC.

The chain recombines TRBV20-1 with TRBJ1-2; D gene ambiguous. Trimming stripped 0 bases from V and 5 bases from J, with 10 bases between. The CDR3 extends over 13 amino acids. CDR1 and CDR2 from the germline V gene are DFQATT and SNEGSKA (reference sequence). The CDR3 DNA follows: TGCAGTGCTAGAGATCTAAAGGTTTATGGCTACACCTTC. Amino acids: CSARDLKVYGYTF.

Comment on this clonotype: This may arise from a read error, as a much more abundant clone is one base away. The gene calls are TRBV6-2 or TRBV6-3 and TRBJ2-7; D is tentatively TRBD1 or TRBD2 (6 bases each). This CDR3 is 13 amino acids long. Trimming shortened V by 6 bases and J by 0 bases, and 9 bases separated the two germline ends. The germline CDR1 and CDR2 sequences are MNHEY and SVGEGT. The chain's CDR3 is CASRRDNSYEQYF. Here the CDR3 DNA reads TGTGCCAGCAGGCGGGACAACTCCTACGAGCAGTACTTC.

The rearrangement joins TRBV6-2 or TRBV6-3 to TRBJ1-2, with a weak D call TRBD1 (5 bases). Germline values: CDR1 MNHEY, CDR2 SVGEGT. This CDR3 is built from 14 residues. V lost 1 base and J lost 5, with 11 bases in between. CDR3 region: CASSYYGQIYGYTF. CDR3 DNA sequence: TGTGCCAGCAGTTACTACGGACAAATATATGGCTACACCTTC.

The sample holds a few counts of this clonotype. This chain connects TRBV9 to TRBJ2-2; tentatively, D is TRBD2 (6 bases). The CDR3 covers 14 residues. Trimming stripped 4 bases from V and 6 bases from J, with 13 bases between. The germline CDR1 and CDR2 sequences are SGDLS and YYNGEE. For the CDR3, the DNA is TGTGCCAGCAGCACCAGACTAGACCCCGGGGAGCTGTTTTTT. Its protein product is CASSTRLDPGELFF.

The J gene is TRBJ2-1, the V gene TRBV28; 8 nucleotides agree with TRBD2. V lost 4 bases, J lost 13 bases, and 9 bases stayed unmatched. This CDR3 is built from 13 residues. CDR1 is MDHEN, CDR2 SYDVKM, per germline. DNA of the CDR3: TGTGCCAGCAGTTCCCATAGCGGGACTCAACAGTTCTTC. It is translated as CASSSHSGTQQFF.

The chain's CDR3 is CASRTTGGIEQFF. DNA for the CDR3: TGTGCCAGTAGGACCACAGGGGGCATTGAGCAGTTCTTC. V and J are TRBV19 and TRBJ2-1, with 9 positions matching TRBD1. Germline trimming cut 6 bases from V and 9 bases from J; bases unmatched to any gene: 6. From germline, CDR1 is LNHDA and CDR2 SQIVND (reference sequence). There are 13 residues in the CDR3.

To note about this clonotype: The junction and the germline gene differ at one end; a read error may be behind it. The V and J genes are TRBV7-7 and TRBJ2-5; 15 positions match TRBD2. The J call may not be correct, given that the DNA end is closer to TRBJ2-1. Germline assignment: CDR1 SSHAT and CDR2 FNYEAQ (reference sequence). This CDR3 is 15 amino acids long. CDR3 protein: CASSHSGTSGREQFF. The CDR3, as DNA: TGTGCTAGCAGCCACTCCGGGACTAGCGGGAGGGAGCAGTTCTTC.

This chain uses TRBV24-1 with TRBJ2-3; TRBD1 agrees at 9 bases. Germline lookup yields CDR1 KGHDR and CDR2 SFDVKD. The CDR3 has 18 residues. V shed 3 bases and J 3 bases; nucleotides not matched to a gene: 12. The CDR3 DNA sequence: TGTGCCACCAGTGATCGTCACGGACAGGGGAGAGCAACAGATACGCAGTATTTT. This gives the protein CATSDRHGQGRATDTQYF.

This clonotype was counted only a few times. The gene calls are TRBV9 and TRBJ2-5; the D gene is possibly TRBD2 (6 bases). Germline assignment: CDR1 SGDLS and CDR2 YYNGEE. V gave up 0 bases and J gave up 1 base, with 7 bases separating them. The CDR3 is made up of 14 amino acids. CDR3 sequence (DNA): TGTGCCAGCAGCGTAGGTAGCGGCCAAGAGACCCAGTACTTC. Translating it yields CASSVGSGQETQYF.

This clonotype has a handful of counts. The DNA for the CDR3 is TGCAGTGCTACGGGACTTCTTAACACAGATACGCAGTATTTT. Translated, it gives CSATGLLNTDTQYF. V and J are TRBV20-1 and TRBJ2-3; D is possibly TRBD2 (6 bases). In germline, CDR1 is DFQATT, CDR2 SNEGSKA (reference sequence). The CDR3 is 14 residues long. Deletions cut 4 bases from V and 2 bases from J, with 13 bases between.

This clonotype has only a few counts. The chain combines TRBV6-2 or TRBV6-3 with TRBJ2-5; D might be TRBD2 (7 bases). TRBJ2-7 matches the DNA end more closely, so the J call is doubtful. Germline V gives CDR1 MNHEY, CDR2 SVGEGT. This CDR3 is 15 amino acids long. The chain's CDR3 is CAITDGGHSNNEQYF. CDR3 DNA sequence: TGTGCCATTACGGACGGGGGGCATTCGAATAACGAGCAGTACTTC.

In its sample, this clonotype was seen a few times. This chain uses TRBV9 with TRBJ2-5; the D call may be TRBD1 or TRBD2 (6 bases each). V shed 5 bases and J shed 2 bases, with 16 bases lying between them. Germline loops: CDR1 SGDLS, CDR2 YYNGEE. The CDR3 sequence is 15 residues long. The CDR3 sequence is CASSYTLGGQETQYF. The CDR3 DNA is TGTGCCAGCAGTTACACTCTAGGGGGGCAAGAGACCCAGTACTTC.

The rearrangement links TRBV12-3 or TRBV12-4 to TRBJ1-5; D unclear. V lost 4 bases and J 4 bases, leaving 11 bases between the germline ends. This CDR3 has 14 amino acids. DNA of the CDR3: TGTGCCAGCAGTTCCGGGCGGAAGAATCAGCCCCAGCATTTT. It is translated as CASSSGRKNQPQHF.

CDR3 DNA: TGCGCCAGCAGCTTGGCTATGTGGGCTAGCGGGAGGGGCCCCTACGAGCAGTACTTC. It yields the protein CASSLAMWASGRGPYEQYF. The rearrangement uses TRBV5-1 and TRBJ2-5; TRBD2 agrees at 12 bases. The assigned J gene may be wrong: the sequence end matches TRBJ2-7 better. The CDR3 spans 19 residues. Germline-derived CDR1 and CDR2 are SGHRS and YFSETQ.

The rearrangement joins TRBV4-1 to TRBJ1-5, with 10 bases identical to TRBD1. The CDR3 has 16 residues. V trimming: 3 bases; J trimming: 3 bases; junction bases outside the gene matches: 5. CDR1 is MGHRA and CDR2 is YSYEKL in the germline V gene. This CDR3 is CASSHLDRGLNQPQHF. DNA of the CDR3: TGCGCCAGCAGCCACCTTGACAGGGGGCTCAATCAGCCCCAGCATTTT.

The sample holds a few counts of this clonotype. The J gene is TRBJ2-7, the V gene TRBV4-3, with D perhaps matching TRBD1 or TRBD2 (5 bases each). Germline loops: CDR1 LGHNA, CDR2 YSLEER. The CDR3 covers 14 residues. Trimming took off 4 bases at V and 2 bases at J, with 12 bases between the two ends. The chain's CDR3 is CASSLWGWAYEQYF. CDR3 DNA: TGCGCCAGCAGCCTCTGGGGGTGGGCCTACGAGCAGTACTTC.

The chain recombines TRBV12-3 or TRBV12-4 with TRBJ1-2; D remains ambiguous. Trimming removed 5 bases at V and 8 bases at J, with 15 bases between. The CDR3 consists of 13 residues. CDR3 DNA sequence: TGTGCCAGCAGTGCCGTGGGGAGAGAGGGCTACACCTTC. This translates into CASSAVGREGYTF.

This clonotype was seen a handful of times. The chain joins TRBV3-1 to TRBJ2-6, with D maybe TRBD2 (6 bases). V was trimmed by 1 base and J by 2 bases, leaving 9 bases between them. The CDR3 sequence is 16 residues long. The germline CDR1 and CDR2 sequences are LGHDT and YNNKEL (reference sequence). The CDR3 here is CASSQVAEAGANVLTF. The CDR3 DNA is TGTGCCAGCAGCCAAGTAGCGGAGGCTGGGGCCAACGTCCTGACTTTC.

This chain's CDR3 is CASSQTGGAVTGELFF. The CDR3 DNA reads as TGCGCCAGCAGCCAAACAGGGGGCGCGGTTACCGGGGAGCTGTTTTTT. This chain links TRBV5-1 with TRBJ2-2; 9 bases align to TRBD1. Germline V CDR1 and CDR2: SGHRS, YFSETQ. CDR3 length: 16 residues. V shed 4 bases and J 5 bases; nucleotides not matched to a gene: 9.

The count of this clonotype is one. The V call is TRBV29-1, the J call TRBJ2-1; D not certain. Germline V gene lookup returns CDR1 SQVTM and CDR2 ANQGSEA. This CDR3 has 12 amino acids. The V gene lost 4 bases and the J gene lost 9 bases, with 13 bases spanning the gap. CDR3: CSVGPNPTEQFF. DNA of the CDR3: TGCAGCGTTGGCCCCAATCCCACTGAGCAGTTCTTC.

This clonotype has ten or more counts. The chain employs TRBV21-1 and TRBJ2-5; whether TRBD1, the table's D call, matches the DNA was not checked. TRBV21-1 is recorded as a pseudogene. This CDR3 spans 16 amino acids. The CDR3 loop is CASSKIPGQGQETQYF. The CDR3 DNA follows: TGTGCCAGCAGCAAAATACCGGGACAGGGTCAAGAGACCCAGTACTTC.

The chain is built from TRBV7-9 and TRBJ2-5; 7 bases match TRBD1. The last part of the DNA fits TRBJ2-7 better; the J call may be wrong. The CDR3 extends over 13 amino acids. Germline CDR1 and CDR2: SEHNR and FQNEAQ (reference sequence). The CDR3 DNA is TGTGCCAGCAGCGCACAGGGGTACCACGAGCAGTACTTC. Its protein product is CASSAQGYHEQYF.

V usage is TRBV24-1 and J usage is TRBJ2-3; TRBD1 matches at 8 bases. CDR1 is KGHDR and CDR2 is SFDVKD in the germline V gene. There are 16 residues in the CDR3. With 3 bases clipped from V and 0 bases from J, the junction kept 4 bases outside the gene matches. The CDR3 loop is CATSDLRTGSTDTQYF. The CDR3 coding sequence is TGTGCCACCAGTGATCTGAGGACAGGGAGCACAGATACGCAGTATTTT.

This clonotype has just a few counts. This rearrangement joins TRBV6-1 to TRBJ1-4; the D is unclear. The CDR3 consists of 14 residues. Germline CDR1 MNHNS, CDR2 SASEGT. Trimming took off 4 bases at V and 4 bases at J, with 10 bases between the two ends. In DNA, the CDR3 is TGTGCCAGCAGTGTCAAGTGGGATAATGAAAAACTGTTTTTT. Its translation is CASSVKWDNEKLFF.

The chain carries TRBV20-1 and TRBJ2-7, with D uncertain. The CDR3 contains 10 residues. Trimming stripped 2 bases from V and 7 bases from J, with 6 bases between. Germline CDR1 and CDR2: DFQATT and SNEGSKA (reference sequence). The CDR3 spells CSARRIEQYF. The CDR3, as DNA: TGCAGTGCTAGACGGATTGAGCAGTACTTC.

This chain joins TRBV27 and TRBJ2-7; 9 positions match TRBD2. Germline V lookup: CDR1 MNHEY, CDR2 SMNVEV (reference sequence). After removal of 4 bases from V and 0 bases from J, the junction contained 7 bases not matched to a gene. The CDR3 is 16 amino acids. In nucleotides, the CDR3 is TGTGCCAGCAGTTGGGCGGGGGGGGCCAGCTCCTACGAGCAGTACTTC. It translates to CASSWAGGASSYEQYF.

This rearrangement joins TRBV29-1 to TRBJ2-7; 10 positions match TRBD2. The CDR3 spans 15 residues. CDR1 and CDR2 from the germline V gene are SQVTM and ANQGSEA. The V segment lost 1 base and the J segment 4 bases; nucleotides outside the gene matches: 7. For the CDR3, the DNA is TGCAGCGTTGAAGGGACTAGCGGTGCTGGGTACGAGCAGTACTTC. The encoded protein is CSVEGTSGAGYEQYF.

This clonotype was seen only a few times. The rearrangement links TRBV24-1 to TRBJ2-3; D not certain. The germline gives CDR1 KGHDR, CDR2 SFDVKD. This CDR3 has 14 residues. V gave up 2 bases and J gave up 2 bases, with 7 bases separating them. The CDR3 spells CATSDWTDTDTQYF. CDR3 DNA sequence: TGTGCCACCAGTGATTGGACCGACACAGATACGCAGTATTTT.

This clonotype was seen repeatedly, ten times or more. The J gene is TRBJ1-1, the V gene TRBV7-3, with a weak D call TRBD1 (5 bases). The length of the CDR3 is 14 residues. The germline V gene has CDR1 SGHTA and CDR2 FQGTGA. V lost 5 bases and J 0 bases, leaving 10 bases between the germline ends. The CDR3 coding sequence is TGTGCCAGCAGCCTGGCAGGGTTGAACACTGAAGCTTTCTTT. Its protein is CASSLAGLNTEAFF.

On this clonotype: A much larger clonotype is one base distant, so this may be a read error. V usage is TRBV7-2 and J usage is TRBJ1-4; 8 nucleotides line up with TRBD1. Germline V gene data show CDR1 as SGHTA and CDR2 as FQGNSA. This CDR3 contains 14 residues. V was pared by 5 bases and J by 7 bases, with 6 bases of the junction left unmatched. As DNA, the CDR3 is TGTGCCAGCAGCACAGACAGGGGTTCTGAAAAACTGTTTTTT. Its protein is CASSTDRGSEKLFF. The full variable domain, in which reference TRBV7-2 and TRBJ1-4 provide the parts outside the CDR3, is GAGVSQSPSNKVTEKGKDVELRCDPISGHTALYWYRQSLGQGLEFLIYFQGNSAPDKSGLPSDRFSAERTGGSVSTLTIQRTQQEDSAVYLCASSTDRGSEKLFFGSGTQLSVL.

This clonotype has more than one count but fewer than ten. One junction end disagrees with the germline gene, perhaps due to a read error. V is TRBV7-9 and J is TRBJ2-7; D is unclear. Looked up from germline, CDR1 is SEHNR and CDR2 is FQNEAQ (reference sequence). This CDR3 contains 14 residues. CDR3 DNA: TGTGCCAGCAGCTTAGTCCGCAGTCCCTACGAGCAGCACTTC. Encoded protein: CASSLVRSPYEQHF.